Each of the 4 T cell receptor beta chains below was sequenced from the same sample in a study of vaccination and CD4 T cells after COVID-19. An Oncomine TCR Beta short-read assay was used to sequence the DNA from cultured CD4+ T cells. Using its own MiXCR run on the PCR reads, TCRdb lists one record per CDR3 protein. Of over 7,500 distinct CDR3 sequences listed, about 48% are singletons. Noted treatment: approximately nine-day PBMC culture with coronavirus spike peptide pools or control peptides (ViraFEST assay). Researchers collected the unexposed donor's CD4+ T cells before the COVID-19 pandemic (2011-2018). Their antigens are not known. Material for sequencing was CD4+ T cells from blood, cultured in vitro. The receptors shown here come from a human donor in good health.

The rearrangement links TRBV20-1 to TRBJ1-5; 9 positions match TRBD1. Trimming removed 7 bases from V and 3 bases from J; junction bases left unmatched: 4. This CDR3 spans 13 amino acids. The germline gives CDR1 DFQATT, CDR2 SNEGSKA (reference sequence). As DNA, the CDR3 is TGCAGTGTCGGGACAGGGCTCAATCAGCCCCAGCATTTT. Translation: CSVGTGLNQPQHF.

This clonotype is labeled medium-sized. The chain carries TRBV7-2 and TRBJ1-1; possibly TRBD1 for D (6 bases). The length of the CDR3 is 15 residues. Germline V lookup: CDR1 SGHTA, CDR2 FQGNSA. Trimming took off 0 bases at V and 4 bases at J, with 12 bases between the two ends. The CDR3 bases are TGTGCCAGCAGCTTAGCGTCAGGGGCGTTCACTGAAGCTTTCTTT. Translating it yields CASSLASGAFTEAFF. The full variable domain, rest sourced from reference TRBV7-2 and TRBJ1-1, is GAGVSQSPSNKVTEKGKDVELRCDPISGHTALYWYRQSLGQGLEFLIYFQGNSAPDKSGLPSDRFSAERTGGSVSTLTIQRTQQEDSAVYLCASSLASGAFTEAFFGQGTRLTVV.

This clonotype was detected only once. This sequence joins TRBV6-1 and TRBJ2-5; D possibly corresponds to TRBD2 (6 bases). The germline CDR1 and CDR2 sequences are MNHNS and SASEGT. Trimming pared 6 bases from V and 1 base from J, leaving 15 bases between. The CDR3 covers 15 residues. CDR3 sequence: CASRKGGPVQETQYF. In DNA form, the CDR3 reads TGTGCCAGCAGGAAGGGAGGTCCGGTCCAAGAGACCCAGTACTTC.

This clonotype has only a few counts. The chain employs TRBV24-1 and TRBJ2-5, with D possibly being TRBD1 (5 bases). The length of the CDR3 is 16 residues. The V and J ends lost 0 bases and 1 base respectively, with 11 bases between them. Germline CDR1 is KGHDR and CDR2 is SFDVKD. The CDR3 reads CATSDLSQGSQETQYF. For the CDR3, the DNA is TGTGCCACCAGTGATTTGTCCCAGGGTAGCCAAGAGACCCAGTACTTC.